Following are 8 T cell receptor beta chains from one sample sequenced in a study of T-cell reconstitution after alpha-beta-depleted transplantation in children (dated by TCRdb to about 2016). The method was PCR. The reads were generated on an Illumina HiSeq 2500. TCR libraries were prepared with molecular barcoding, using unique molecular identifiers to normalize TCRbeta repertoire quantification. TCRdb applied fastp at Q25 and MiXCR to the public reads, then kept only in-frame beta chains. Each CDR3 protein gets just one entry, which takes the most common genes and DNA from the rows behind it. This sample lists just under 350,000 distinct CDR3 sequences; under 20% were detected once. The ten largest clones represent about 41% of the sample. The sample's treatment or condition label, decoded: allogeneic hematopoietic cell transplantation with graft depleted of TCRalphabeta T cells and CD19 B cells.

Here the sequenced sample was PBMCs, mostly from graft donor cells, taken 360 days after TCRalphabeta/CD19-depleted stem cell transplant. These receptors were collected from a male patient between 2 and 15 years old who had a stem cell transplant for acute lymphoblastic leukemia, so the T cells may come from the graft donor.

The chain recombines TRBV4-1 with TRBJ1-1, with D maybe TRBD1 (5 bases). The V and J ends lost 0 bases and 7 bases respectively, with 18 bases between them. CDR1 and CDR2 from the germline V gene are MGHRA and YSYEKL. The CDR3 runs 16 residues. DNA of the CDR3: TGCGCCAGCAGCCAAGAGGTCGCCGGGACCCCAGGTGAAGCTTTCTTT. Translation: CASSQEVAGTPGEAFF.

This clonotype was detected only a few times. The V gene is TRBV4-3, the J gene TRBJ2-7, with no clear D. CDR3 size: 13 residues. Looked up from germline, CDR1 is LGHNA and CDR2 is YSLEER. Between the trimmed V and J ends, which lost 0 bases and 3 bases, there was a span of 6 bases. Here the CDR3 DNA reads TGCGCCAGCAGCCAAGAAAAGGACTACGAGCAGTACTTC. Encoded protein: CASSQEKDYEQYF.

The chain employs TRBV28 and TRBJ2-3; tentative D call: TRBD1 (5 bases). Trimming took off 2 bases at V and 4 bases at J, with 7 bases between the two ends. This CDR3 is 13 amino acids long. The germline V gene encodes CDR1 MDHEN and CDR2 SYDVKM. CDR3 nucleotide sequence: TGTGCCAGCAGTTTACCAGGGTCAGATACGCAGTATTTT. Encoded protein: CASSLPGSDTQYF.

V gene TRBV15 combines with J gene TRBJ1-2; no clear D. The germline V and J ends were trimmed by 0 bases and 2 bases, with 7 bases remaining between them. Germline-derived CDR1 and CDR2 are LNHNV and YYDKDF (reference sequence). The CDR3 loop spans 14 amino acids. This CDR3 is CATSRDLGNYGYTF. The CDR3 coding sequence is TGTGCCACCAGCAGAGATTTGGGGAACTATGGCTACACCTTC. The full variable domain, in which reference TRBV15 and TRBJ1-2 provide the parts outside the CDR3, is DAMVIQNPRYQVTQFGKPVTLSCSQTLNHNVMYWYQQKSSQAPKLLFHYYDKDFNNEADTPDNFQSRRPNTSFCFLDIRSPGLGDTAMYLCATSRDLGNYGYTFGSGTRLTVV.

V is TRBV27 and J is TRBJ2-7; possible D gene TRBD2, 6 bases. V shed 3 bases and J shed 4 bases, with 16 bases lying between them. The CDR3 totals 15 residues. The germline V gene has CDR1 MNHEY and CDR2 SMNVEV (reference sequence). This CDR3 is CASSFGTGGFYEQYF. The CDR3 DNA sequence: TGTGCCAGCAGTTTTGGAACAGGAGGGTTTTACGAGCAGTACTTC.

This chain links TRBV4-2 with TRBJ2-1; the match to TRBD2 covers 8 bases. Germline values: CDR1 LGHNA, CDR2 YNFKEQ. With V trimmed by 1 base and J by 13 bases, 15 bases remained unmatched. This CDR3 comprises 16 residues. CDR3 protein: CASSQAAGAQGRSQFF. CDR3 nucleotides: TGTGCCAGCAGCCAAGCAGCGGGAGCTCAGGGCCGGAGTCAGTTCTTC.

The CDR3 spells CASSQGLSGHYGYTF. The DNA of the CDR3 is TGCGCCAGCAGCCAAGGCCTTAGCGGCCACTATGGCTACACCTTC. V gene TRBV4-3 combines with J gene TRBJ1-2; no firm D call. The CDR3 length is 15 residues. Germline V gene sequence: CDR1 LGHNA, CDR2 YSLEER. V lost 1 base to trimming and J lost 3 bases, with 12 bases between them.

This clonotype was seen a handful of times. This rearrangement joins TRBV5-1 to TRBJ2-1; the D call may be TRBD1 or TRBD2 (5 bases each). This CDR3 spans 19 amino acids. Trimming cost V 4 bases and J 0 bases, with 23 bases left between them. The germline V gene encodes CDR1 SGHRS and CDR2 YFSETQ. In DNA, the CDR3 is TGCGCCAGCAGCCCCCCGGGGCTGATTTTCTCAAGCTCCTACAATGAGCAGTTCTTC. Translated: CASSPPGLIFSSSYNEQFF.